These T cell receptor beta chains were read from a single sample in a study of identifying expanded T cells in peripheral blood. The repertoire was sequenced with immunoSEQ multiplex PCR; TCRdb's copy has only in-frame clones and lacks some. This table has 95,000 to 100,000 clones, around 85% appearing once. The sample taken for sequencing was blood. The receptors derive from a person aged 18-70 years in good health. Both conserved end residues are part of each CDR3. D genes are given only for firm matches. Clone sizes are given selectively: once, few, many, or a class where the clone is expanded.

clone size,D gene,J gene,V gene,CDR3 protein,CDR3 DNA
.,.,TRBJ2-7,TRBV7-9,CASSFGARAEQYF,TGTGCCAGCAGCTTCGGGGCCAGGGCCGAGCAGTACTTC
.,.,TRBJ1-4,TRBV4-3,CASSQEGIIEKLFF,TGCGCCAGCAGCCAAGAGGGGATTATTGAAAAACTGTTTTTT
few,.,TRBJ1-6,TRBV6-1,CASDTGYNSPLHF,TGTGCCAGCGACACCGGCTATAATTCACCCCTCCACTTT
.,.,TRBJ1-1,TRBV27,CASSPTRDTEAFF,TGTGCCAGCAGCCCGACACGGGACACTGAAGCTTTCTTT
once,.,TRBJ2-7,TRBV20-1,CSASVEYEQYF,TGCAGTGCTAGTGTGGAATACGAGCAGTACTTC
once,.,TRBJ2-3,TRBV5-6,CASSLALGSTDTQYF,TGTGCCAGCAGCTTGGCATTGGGCAGCACAGATACGCAGTATTTT
.,.,TRBJ1-3,TRBV14,CASSQGARSGNTIYF,TGTGCCAGCAGCCAAGGCGCGCGATCTGGAAACACCATATATTTT
once,TRBD2,TRBJ2-2,TRBV5-4,CASSLGLAQNTGELFF,TGTGCCAGCAGCCTCGGACTAGCGCAGAACACCGGGGAGCTGTTTTTT
.,TRBD2,TRBJ2-3,TRBV2,CASSGLAGGTDTQYF,TGTGCCAGCAGTGGGTTAGCGGGGGGCACAGATACGCAGTATTTT
.,.,TRBJ2-2,TRBV2,CASTRNRGPGTGELFF,TGTGCCAGCACGAGGAACCGGGGGCCGGGGACCGGGGAGCTGTTTTTT
once,TRBD1,TRBJ1-1,TRBV30,CAWGTGGPEAFF,TGTGCCTGGGGGACAGGGGGTCCTGAAGCTTTCTTT
.,.,TRBJ1-1,TRBV11-2,CASTWGRAEAFF,TGTGCCAGCACCTGGGGTCGGGCTGAAGCTTTCTTT
.,.,TRBJ2-3,TRBV5-1,CASSLAPPRGESTDTQYF,TGCGCCAGCAGCTTGGCCCCTCCGAGGGGCGAGAGCACAGATACGCAGTATTTT
.,.,TRBJ2-5,TRBV10-3,CAISELTKETQYF,TGTGCCATCAGTGAGTTGACCAAAGAGACCCAGTACTTC
.,TRBD1,TRBJ2-5,TRBV29-1,CSVEGGTGGTIQETQYF,TGCAGCGTTGAAGGCGGAACAGGGGGGACCATCCAAGAGACCCAGTACTTC
few,.,TRBJ1-1,TRBV13,CASSLEVNTEAFF,TGTGCCAGCAGCTTAGAGGTGAACACTGAAGCTTTCTTT